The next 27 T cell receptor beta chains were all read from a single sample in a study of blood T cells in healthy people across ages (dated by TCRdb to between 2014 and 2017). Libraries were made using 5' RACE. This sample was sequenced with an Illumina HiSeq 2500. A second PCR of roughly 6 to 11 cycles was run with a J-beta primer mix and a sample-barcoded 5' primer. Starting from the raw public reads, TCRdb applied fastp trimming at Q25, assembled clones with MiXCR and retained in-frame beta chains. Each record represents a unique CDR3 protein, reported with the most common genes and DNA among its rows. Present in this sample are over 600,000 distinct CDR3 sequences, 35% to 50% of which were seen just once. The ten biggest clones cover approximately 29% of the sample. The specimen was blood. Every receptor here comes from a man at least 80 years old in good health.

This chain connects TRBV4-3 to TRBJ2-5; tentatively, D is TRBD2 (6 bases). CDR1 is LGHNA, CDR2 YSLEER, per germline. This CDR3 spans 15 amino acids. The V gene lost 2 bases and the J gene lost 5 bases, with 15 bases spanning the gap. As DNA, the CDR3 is TGCGCCAGCAGCCAAAATGCGGGGCGAAGGGAGACCCAGTACTTC. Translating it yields CASSQNAGRRETQYF.

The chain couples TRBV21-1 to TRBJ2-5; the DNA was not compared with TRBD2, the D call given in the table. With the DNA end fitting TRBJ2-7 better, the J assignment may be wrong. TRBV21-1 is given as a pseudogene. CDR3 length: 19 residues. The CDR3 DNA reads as TGTGCCAGCAGCACCTTAAATCGGACTAGCGGGAGAATGGGGTACGAGCAGTACTTC. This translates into CASSTLNRTSGRMGYEQYF.

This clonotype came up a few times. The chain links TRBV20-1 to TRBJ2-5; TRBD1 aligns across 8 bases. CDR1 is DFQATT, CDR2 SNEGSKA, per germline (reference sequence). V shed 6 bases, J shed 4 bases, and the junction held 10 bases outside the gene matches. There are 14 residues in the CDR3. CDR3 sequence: CSATQGARVETQYF. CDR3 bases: TGCAGTGCGACTCAGGGGGCTCGGGTAGAGACCCAGTACTTC.

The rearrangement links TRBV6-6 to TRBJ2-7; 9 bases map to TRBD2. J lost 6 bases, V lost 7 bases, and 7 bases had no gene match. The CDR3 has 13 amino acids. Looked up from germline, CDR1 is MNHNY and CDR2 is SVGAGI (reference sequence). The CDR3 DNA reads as TGTGCCAGCACCGGGACTAGCTTAGGCGAGCAGTACTTC. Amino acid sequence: CASTGTSLGEQYF.

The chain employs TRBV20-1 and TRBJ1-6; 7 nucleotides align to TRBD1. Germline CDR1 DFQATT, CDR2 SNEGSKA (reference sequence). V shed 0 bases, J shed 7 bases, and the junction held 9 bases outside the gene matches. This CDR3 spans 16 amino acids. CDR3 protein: CSARETSGTENSPLHF. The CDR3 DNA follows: TGCAGTGCTAGAGAGACATCCGGGACAGAAAATTCACCCCTCCACTTT.

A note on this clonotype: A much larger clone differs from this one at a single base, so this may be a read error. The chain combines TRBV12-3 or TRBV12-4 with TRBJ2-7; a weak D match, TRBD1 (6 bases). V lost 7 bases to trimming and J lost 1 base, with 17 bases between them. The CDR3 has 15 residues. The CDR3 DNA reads TGTGCCAGCAATCCAGGCCCCGGACAGTCCTACGAGCAGTACTTC. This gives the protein CASNPGPGQSYEQYF.

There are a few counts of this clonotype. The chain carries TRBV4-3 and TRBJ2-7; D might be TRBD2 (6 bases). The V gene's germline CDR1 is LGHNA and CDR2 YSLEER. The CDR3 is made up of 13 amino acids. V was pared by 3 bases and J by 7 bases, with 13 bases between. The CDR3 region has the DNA TGCGCCAGCAGCCACGAGGAGGGGACTGAGCAGTACTTC. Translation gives CASSHEEGTEQYF.

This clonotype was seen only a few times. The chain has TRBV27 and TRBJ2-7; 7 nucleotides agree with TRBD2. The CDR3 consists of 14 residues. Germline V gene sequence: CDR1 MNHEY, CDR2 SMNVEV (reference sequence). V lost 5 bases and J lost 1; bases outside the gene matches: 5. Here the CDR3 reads CASSPGLPSYEQYF. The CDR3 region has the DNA TGTGCCAGCAGTCCGGGACTACCTTCCTACGAGCAGTACTTC.

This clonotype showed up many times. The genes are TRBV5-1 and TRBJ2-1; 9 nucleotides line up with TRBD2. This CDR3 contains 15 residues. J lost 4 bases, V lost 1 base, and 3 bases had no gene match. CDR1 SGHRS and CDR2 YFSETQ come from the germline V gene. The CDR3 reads CASSLPSGAYNEQFF. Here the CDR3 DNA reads TGCGCCAGCAGCTTGCCTAGCGGGGCATACAATGAGCAGTTCTTC.

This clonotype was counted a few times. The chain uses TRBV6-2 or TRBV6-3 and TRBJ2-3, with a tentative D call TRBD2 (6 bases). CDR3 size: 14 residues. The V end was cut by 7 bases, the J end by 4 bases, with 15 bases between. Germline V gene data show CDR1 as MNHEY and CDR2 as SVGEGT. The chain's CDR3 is CASKLGGNADTQYF. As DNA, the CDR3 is TGTGCCAGCAAATTAGGAGGGAACGCAGATACGCAGTATTTT.

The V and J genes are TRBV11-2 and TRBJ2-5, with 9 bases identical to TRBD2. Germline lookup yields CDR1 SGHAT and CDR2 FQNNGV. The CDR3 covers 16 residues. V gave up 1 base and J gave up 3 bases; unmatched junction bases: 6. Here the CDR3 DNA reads TGTGCCAGCAGCTTAGCGGCGGGAGGGCCGGAAGAGACCCAGTACTTC. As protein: CASSLAAGGPEETQYF.

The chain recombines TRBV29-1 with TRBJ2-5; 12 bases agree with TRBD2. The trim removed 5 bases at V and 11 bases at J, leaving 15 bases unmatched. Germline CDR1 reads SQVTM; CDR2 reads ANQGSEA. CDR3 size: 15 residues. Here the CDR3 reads CSVQNWTSGNNEQYF. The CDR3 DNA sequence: TGCAGCGTTCAGAACTGGACTAGCGGGAACAATGAGCAGTACTTC.

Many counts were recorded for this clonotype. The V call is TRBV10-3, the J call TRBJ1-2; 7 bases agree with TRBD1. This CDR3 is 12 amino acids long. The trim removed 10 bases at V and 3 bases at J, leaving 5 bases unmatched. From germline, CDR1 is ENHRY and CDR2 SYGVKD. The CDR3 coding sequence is TGTGCCACGGGACAGCAAGACTATGGCTACACCTTC. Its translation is CATGQQDYGYTF.

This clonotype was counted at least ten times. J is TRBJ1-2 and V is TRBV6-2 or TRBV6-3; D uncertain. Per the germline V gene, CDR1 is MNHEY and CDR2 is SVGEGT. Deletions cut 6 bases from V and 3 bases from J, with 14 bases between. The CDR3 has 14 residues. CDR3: CASRTFGVHYGYTF. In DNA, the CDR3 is TGTGCCAGCAGGACTTTCGGCGTACACTATGGCTACACCTTC.

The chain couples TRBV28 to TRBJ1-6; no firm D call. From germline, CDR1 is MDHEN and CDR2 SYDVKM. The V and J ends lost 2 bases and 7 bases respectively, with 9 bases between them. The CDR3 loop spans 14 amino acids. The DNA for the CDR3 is TGTGCCAGCAGTTTACGCCCTTTGAATTCACCCCTCCACTTT. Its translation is CASSLRPLNSPLHF.

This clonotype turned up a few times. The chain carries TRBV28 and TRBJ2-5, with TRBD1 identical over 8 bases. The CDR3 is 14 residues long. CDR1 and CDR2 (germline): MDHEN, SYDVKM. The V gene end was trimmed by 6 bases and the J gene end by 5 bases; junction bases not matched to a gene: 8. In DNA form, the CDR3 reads TGTGCCAGCAGGAACCAGGGGGCTCGGGAGACCCAGTACTTC. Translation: CASRNQGARETQYF. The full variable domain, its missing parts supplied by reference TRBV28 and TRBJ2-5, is DVKVTQSSRYLVKRTGEKVFLECVQDMDHENMFWYRQDPGLGLRLIYFSYDVKMKEKGDIPEGYSVSREKKERFSLILESASTNQTSMYLCASRNQGARETQYFGPGTRLLVL.

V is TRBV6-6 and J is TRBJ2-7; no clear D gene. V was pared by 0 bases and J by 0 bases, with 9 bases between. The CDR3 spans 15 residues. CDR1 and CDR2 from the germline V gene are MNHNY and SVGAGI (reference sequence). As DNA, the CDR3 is TGTGCCAGCAGTTACTCGTGGGGTATCTCCTACGAGCAGTACTTC. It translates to CASSYSWGISYEQYF.

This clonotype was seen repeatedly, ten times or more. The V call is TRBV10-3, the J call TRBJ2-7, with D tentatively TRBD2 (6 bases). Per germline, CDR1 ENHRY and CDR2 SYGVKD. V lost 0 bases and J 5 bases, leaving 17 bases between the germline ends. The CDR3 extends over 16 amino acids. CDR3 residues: CAISESRDRLRDEQYF. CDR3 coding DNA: TGTGCCATCAGTGAGTCGCGGGACCGCCTTAGAGACGAGCAGTACTTC.

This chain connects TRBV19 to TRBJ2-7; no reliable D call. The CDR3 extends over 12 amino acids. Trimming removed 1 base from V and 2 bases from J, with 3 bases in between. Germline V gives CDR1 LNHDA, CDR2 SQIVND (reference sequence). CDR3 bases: TGTGCCAGTAGTATAGGAACCTACGAGCAGTACTTC. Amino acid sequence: CASSIGTYEQYF.

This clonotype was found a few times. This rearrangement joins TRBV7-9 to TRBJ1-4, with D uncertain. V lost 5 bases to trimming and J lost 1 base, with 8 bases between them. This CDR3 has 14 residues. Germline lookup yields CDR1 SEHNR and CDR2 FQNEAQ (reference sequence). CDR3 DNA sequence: TGTGCCAGCAGCCCGTGGATAACTAATGAAAAACTGTTTTTT. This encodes CASSPWITNEKLFF.

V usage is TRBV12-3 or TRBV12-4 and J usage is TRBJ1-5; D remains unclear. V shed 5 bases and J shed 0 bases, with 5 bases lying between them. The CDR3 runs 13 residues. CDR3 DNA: TGTGCCAGCAGTGTGATTAGCAATCAGCCCCAGCATTTT. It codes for CASSVISNQPQHF.

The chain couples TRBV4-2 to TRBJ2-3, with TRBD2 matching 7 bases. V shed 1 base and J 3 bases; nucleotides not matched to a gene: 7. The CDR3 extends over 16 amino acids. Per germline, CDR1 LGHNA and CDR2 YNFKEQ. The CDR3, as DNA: TGTGCCAGCAGCCAAGTTAGCACTAGCGATACAGATACGCAGTATTTT. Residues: CASSQVSTSDTDTQYF.

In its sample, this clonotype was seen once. The CDR3 spells CASSLGPGQLAKNIQYF. DNA for the CDR3: TGTGCCAGCAGCTTAGGTCCCGGACAGCTAGCCAAAAACATTCAGTACTTC. V usage is TRBV7-6 and J usage is TRBJ2-4; possibly TRBD1 for D (6 bases). V lost 1 base to trimming and J lost 0 bases, with 13 bases between them. Germline lookup yields CDR1 SGHVS and CDR2 FNYEAQ. The CDR3 is 17 amino acids.

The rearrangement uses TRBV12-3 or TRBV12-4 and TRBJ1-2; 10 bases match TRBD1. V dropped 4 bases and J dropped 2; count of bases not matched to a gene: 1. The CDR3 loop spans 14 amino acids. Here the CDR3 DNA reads TGTGCCAGCAGTTGGGACAGGGGAAACTATGGCTACACCTTC. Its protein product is CASSWDRGNYGYTF.

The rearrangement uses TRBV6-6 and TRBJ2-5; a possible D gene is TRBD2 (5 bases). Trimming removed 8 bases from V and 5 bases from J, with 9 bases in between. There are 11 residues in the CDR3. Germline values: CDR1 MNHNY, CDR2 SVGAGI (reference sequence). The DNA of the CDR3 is TGTGCCAGCCGAAGGAGGGAGACCCAGTACTTC. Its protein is CASRRRETQYF.

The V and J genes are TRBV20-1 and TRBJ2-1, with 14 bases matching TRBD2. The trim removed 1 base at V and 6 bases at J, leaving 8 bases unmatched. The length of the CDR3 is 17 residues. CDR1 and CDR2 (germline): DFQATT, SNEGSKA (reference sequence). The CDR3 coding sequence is TGCAGTGCTAGAGCTCTCCGGACTAGCGGGAGGCGCAATGAGCAGTTCTTC. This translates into CSARALRTSGRRNEQFF.

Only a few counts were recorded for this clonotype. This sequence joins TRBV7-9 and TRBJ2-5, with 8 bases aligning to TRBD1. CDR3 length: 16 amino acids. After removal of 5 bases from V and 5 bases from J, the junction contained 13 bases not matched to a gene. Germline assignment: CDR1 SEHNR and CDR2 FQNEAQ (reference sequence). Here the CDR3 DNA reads TGTGCCAGCAGCCCCCAGGGGCAGGGGGCTGGTGAGACCCAGTACTTC. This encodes CASSPQGQGAGETQYF.